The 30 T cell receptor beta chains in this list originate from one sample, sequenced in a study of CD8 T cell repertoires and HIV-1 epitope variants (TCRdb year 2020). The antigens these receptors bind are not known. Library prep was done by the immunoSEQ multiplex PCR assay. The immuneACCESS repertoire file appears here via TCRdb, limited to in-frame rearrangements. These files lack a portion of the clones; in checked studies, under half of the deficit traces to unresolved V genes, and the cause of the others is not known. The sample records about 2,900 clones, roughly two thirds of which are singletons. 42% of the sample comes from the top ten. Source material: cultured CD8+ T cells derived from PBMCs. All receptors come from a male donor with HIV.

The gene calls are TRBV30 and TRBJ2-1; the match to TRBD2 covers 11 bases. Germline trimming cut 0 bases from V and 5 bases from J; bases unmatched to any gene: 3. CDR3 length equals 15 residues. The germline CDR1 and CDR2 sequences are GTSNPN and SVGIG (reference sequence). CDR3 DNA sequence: TGTGCCTGGAGTGTATTAGCGGGGGGGAACAATGAGCAGTTCTTC. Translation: CAWSVLAGGNNEQFF.

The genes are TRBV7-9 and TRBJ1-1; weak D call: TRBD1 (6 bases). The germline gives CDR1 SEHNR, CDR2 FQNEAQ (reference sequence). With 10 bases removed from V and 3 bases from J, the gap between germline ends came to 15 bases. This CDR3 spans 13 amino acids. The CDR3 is CATLGGGHTEAFF. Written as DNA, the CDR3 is TGTGCCACACTAGGGGGGGGGCACACTGAAGCTTTCTTT.

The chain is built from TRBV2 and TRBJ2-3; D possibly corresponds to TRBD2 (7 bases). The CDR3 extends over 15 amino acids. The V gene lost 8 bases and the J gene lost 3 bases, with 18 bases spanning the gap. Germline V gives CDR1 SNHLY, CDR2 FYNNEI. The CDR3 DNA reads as TGTGCCAGCCGAATGGGAGGGGGTTGGACAGATACGCAGTATTTT. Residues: CASRMGGGWTDTQYF. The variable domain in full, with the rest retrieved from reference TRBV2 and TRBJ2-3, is EPEVTQTPSHQVTQMGQEVILRCVPISNHLYFYWYRQILGQKVEFLVSFYNNEISEKSEIFDDQFSVERPDGSNFTLKIRSTKLEDSAMYFCASRMGGGWTDTQYFGPGTRLTVL.

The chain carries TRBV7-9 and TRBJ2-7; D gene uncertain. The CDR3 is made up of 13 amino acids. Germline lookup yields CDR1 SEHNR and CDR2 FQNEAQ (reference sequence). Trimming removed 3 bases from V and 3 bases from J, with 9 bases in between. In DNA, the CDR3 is TGTGCCAGCAGCTTCGGATCCCTCTACGAGCAGTACTTC. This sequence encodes CASSFGSLYEQYF.

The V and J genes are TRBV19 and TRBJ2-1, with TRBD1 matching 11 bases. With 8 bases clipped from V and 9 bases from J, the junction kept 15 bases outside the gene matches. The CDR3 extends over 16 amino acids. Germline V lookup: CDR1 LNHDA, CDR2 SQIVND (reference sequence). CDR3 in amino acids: CASAPGQGVPGAEQFF. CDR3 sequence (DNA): TGTGCCAGTGCCCCGGGACAGGGGGTCCCTGGGGCTGAGCAGTTCTTC.

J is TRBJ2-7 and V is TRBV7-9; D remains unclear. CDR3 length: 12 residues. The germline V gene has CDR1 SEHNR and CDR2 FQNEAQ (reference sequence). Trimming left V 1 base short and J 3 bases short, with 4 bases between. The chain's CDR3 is CASSLVNYEQYF. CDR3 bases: TGTGCCAGCAGCTTAGTGAACTACGAGCAGTACTTC.

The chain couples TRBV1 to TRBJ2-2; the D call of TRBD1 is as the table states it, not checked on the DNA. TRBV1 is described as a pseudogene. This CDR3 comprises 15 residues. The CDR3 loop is CTSSQGTGGTGELFF. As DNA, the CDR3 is TGCACCAGCAGCCAAGGGACAGGGGGCACCGGGGAGCTGTTTTTT.

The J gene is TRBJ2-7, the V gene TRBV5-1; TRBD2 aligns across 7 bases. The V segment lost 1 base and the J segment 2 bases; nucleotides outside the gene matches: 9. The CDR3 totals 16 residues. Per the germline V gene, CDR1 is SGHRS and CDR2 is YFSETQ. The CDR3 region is CASSLNNQRDAYEQYF. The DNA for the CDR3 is TGCGCCAGCAGCTTGAACAACCAGCGGGACGCCTACGAGCAGTACTTC.

CDR3 in DNA: TGTGCCAGCGAGGGTCGGACAGGGGACTACGAGCAGTACTTC. Its protein is CASEGRTGDYEQYF. This chain joins TRBV2 and TRBJ2-7; 9 bases align to TRBD1. Losses at the gene ends were 8 bases for V and 3 bases for J; bases not matched to a gene: 8. The germline V gene has CDR1 SNHLY and CDR2 FYNNEI. The CDR3 has 14 residues.

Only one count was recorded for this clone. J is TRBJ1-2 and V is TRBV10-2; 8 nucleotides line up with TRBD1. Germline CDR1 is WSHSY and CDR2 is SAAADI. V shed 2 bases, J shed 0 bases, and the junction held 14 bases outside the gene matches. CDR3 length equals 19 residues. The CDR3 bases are TGCGCCAGCAGTGAGAACCTAGGACAGGGATTTTCAACTAACTATGGCTACACCTTC. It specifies CASSENLGQGFSTNYGYTF.

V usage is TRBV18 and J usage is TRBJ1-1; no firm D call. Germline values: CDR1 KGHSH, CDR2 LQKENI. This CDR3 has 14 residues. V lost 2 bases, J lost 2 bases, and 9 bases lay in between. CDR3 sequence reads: CASSPFPDNTEAFF. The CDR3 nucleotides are TGTGCCAGCTCACCATTTCCAGATAACACTGAAGCTTTCTTT.

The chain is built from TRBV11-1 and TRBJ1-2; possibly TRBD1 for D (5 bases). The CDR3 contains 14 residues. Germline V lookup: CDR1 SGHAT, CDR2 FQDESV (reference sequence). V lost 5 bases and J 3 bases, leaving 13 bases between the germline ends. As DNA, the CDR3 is TGTGCCAGCAGCCCTGGGACTTCTGACTATGGCTACACCTTC. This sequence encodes CASSPGTSDYGYTF.

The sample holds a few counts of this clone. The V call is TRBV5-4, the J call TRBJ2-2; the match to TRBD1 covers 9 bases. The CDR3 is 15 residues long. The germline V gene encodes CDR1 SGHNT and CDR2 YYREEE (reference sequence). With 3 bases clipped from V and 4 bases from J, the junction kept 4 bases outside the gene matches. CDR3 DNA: TGTGCCAGCAGCTCAGACAGGGGGGGCACCGGGGAGCTGTTTTTT. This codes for CASSSDRGGTGELFF.

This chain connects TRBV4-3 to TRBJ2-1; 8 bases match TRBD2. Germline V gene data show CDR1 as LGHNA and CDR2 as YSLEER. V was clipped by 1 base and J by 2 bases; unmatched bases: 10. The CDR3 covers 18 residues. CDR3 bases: TGCGCCAGCAGCCAAGCCCAGCCCGGGGGGGCTACCTACAATGAGCAGTTCTTC. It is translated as CASSQAQPGGATYNEQFF.

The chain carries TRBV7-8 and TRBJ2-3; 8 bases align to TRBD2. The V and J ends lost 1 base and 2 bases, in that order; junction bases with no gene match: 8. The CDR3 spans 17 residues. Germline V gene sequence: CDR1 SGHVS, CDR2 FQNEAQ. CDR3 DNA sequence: TGTGCCAGCAGCTTAGGTTACGCGGGGGGTCCCACAGATACGCAGTATTTT. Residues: CASSLGYAGGPTDTQYF. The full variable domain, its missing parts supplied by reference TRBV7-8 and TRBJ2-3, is GAGVSQSPRYKVAKRGQDVALRCDPISGHVSLFWYQQALGQGPEFLTYFQNEAQLDKSGLPSDRFFAERPEGSVSTLKIQRTQQEDSAVYLCASSLGYAGGPTDTQYFGPGTRLTVL.

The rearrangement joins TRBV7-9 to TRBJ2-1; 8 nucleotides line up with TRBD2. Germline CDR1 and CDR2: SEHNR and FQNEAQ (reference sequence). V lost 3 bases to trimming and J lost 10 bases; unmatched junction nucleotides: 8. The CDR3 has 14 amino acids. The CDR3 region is CASSFGAGEGEQFF. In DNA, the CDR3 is TGTGCCAGCAGCTTCGGAGCGGGAGAAGGAGAGCAGTTCTTC.

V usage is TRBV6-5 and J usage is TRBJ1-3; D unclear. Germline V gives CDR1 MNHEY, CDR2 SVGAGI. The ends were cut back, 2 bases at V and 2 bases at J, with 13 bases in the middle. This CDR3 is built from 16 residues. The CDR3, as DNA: TGTGCCAGCAGTTACGTAGCAGCGAGCCCTGGAAACACCATATATTTT. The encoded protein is CASSYVAASPGNTIYF.

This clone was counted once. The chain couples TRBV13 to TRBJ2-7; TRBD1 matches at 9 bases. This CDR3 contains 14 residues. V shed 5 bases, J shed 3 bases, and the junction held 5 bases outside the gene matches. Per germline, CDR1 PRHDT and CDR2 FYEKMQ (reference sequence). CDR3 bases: TGTGCCAGCAGCCAGGGACAGGGCGACTACGAGCAGTACTTC. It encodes CASSQGQGDYEQYF. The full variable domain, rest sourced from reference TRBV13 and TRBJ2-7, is AAGVIQSPRHLIKEKRETATLKCYPIPRHDTVYWYQQGPGQDPQFLISFYEKMQSDKGSIPDRFSAQQFSDYHSELNMSSLELGDSALYFCASSQGQGDYEQYFGPGTRLTVT.

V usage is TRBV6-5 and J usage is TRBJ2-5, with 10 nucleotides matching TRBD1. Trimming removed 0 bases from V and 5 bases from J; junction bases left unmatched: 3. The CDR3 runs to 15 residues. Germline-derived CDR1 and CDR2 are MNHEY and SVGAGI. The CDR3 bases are TGTGCCAGCAGTTACTCTCCGGGACAGGGGGAGACCCAGTACTTC. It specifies CASSYSPGQGETQYF.

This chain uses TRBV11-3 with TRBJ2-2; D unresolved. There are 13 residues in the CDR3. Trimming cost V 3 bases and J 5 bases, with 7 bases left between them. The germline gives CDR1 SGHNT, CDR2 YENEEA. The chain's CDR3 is CASSFRRTGELFF. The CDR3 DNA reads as TGTGCCAGCAGCTTTAGAAGGACCGGGGAGCTGTTTTTT.

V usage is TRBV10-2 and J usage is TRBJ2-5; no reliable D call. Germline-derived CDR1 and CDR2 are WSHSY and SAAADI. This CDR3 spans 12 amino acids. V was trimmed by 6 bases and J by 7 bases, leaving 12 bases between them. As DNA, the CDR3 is TGCGCCAGCAGCCTGGACGTGCTGACCCAGTACTTC. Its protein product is CASSLDVLTQYF.

The CDR3 is CATSSGLAGARQETQYF. The CDR3 bases are TGTGCCACCAGCAGCGGACTAGCGGGGGCTCGCCAAGAGACCCAGTACTTC. This chain uses TRBV15 with TRBJ2-5; 13 bases fit TRBD2. The V gene end was trimmed by 3 bases and the J gene end by 1 base; junction bases not matched to a gene: 5. From germline, CDR1 is LNHNV and CDR2 YYDKDF (reference sequence). The CDR3 totals 17 residues.

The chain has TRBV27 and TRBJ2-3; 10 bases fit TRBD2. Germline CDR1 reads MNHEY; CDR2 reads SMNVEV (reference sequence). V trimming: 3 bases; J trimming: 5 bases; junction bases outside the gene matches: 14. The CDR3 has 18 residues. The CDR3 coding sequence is TGTGCCAGCAGTTTTACAACGACTAGGGAGCGGGGGGGAGATACGCAGTATTTT. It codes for CASSFTTTRERGGDTQYF.

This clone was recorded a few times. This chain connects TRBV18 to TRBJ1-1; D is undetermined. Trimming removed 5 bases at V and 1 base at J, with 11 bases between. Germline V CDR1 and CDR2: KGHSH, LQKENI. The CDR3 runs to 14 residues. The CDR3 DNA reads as TGTGCCAGCTCATCAGGAGTTCCGAACACTGAAGCTTTCTTT. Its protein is CASSSGVPNTEAFF.

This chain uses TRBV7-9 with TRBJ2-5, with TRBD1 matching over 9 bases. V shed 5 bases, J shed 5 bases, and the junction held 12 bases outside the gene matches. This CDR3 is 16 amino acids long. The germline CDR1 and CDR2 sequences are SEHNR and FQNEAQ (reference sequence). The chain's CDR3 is CASSPLPGQGEETQYF. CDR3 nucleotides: TGTGCCAGCAGCCCCCTCCCGGGACAGGGAGAGGAGACCCAGTACTTC.

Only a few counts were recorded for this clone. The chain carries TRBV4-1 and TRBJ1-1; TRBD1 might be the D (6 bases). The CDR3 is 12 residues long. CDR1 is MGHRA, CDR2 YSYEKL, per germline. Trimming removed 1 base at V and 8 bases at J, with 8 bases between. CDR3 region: CASSQGTAEAFF. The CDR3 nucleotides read TGCGCCAGCAGCCAAGGGACAGCCGAAGCTTTCTTT.

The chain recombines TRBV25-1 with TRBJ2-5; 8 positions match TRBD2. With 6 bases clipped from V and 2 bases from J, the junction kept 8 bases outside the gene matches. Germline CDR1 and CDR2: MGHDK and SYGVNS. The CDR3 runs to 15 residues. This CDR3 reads CASRTLLAEQETQYF. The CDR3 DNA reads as TGTGCCAGCAGGACGCTACTAGCGGAACAAGAGACCCAGTACTTC.

CDR3 protein: CASSEAFGTGNEQYF. The CDR3 DNA reads TGTGCCAGCAGTGAGGCGTTCGGGACAGGGAACGAGCAGTACTTC. The chain uses TRBV2 and TRBJ2-7, with 9 bases aligning to TRBD1. The CDR3 is made up of 15 amino acids. Germline V CDR1 and CDR2: SNHLY, FYNNEI. With V trimmed by 3 bases and J by 5 bases, 8 bases remained unmatched.

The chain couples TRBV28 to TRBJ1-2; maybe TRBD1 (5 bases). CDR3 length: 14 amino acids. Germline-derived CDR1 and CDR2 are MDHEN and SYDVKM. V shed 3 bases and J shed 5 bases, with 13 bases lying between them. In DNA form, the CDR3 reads TGTGCCAGCAGTTTCGGGGAAGGGGCATATGGCTACACCTTC. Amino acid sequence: CASSFGEGAYGYTF.

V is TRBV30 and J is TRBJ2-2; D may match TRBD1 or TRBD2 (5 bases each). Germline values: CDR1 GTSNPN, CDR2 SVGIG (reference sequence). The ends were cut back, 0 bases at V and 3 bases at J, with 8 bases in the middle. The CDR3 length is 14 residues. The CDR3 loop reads CAWSVLGDTGELFF. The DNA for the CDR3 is TGTGCCTGGAGTGTATTGGGGGACACCGGGGAGCTGTTTTTT.